The rows below give T cell receptor beta chains drawn from one sample of a study of blood T cell repertoires in COVID-19. Sequencing was performed with immunoSEQ multiplex PCR; in TCRdb, only in-frame clones are kept and a portion is missing. The table records 200,000 to 250,000 clones, more than 80% of them present only once. Input material: peripheral blood. All receptors derive from a man aged 30 to 45 with COVID-19, enrolled during active disease. Both conserved end residues are part of each CDR3. D genes are given only for firm matches. Not all rows give a size; the values are once, few, many and, for expanded clones, a class.

J gene | CDR3 length | V gene | clone size | D gene | CDR3 DNA | CDR3 protein
TRBJ1-1 | 12 | TRBV4-1 | NA | NA | TGCGCCAGCAGCCACGGGGACACAGAAGCTTTCTTT | CASSHGDTEAFF
TRBJ1-6 | 15 | TRBV6-6 | NA | NA | TGTGCCAGCACACCGACAGAGGCCTATAATTCACCCCTCCACTTT | CASTPTEAYNSPLHF
TRBJ2-1 | 14 | TRBV11-2 | NA | TRBD1 | TGTGCCAGCAGCTTGGGACAGGGACAAAGTGAGCAGTTCTTC | CASSLGQGQSEQFF
TRBJ1-1 | 15 | TRBV6-1 | NA | TRBD1 | TGTGCCAGCAGTGAGGAAGGGGGCGCGTATAATGAAGCTTTCTTT | CASSEEGGAYNEAFF
TRBJ2-7 | 14 | TRBV5-6 | NA | NA | TGTGCCAGCAGCTTGGGTCAGGGTAGATACGAGCAGTACTTC | CASSLGQGRYEQYF
TRBJ2-1 | 11 | TRBV5-4 | NA | NA | TGTGCCAGCAGCTTTGGCCGCATACAGTTCTTC | CASSFGRIQFF
TRBJ2-1 | 11 | TRBV30 | NA | NA | TGTGCCCGTAGCGCCTACAATGAGCAGTTCTTC | CARSAYNEQFF
TRBJ1-1 | 14 | TRBV7-9 | NA | TRBD1 | TGTGCCAGCAGCTTAGAGGGGGCGAGCACTGAAGCTTTCTTT | CASSLEGASTEAFF
TRBJ2-7 | 14 | TRBV19 | NA | TRBD1 | TGTGCCAGTAGTGACTGGACAGGCAACTACGAGCAGTACTTC | CASSDWTGNYEQYF
TRBJ2-3 | 13 | TRBV12-3/TRBV12-4 | NA | NA | TGTGCCAGCAGTCCCCGCCATCAGGATACGCAGTATTTT | CASSPRHQDTQYF
TRBJ1-2 | 15 | TRBV10-3 | NA | TRBD1 | TGTGCCATCAGTGAGTCAGGGACAGGGGGCTATGGCTACACCTTC | CAISESGTGGYGYTF
TRBJ2-1 | 16 | TRBV7-2 | NA | TRBD2 | TGTGCCAGCAGCTTAGCCCCTAGCGGGTTCGGCAATGAGCAGTTCTTC | CASSLAPSGFGNEQFF
TRBJ1-1 | 14 | TRBV19 | NA | NA | TGTGCCAGTAGTACTCGACAGCCGAACACTGAAGCTTTCTTT | CASSTRQPNTEAFF
TRBJ2-1 | 15 | TRBV19 | few | NA | TGTGCCAGTAATACCGGGACATATGGCTACAATGAGCAGTTCTTC | CASNTGTYGYNEQFF
TRBJ2-1 | 13 | TRBV7-2 | NA | NA | TGTGCCAGCAGCTTAGCCCACTACAATGAGCAGTTCTTC | CASSLAHYNEQFF
TRBJ2-2 | 16 | TRBV7-2 | NA | NA | TGTGCCAGCAGCTTAGTGGGCAGTATTAACACCGGGGAGCTGTTTTTT | CASSLVGSINTGELFF
TRBJ1-2 | 14 | TRBV4-3 | few | NA | TGCGCCAGCAGCCCCCTAGACAGTGACTATGGCTACACCTTC | CASSPLDSDYGYTF
TRBJ2-7 | 14 | TRBV5-5 | NA | TRBD2 | TGTGCCAGCAAAAATAGCGGGAGGGCAAGAGAGCAGTACTTC | CASKNSGRAREQYF
TRBJ2-7 | 13 | TRBV12-3/TRBV12-4 | once | NA | TGTGCCAGCAGTGTCGGGATCCACTACGAGCAGTACTTC | CASSVGIHYEQYF
TRBJ1-2 | 14 | TRBV20-1 | NA | NA | TGCAGTGCTAGTGGGGGCCCTACTAACTATGGCTACACCTTC | CSASGGPTNYGYTF
TRBJ1-5 | 15 | TRBV19 | NA | NA | TGTGCCAGTAGTATAGACAGGGTCTCCAATCAGCCCCAGCATTTT | CASSIDRVSNQPQHF
TRBJ2-3 | 15 | TRBV21-1 | NA | NA | TGTGCCAGCAGTCGGCGACAGGACCGCACAGATACGCAGTATTTT | CASSRRQDRTDTQYF
TRBJ2-4 | 16 | TRBV28 | once | TRBD1 | TGTGCCAGCAGTTTCGGAGCCAGGGGGCCCAAAAACATTCAGTACTTC | CASSFGARGPKNIQYF
TRBJ2-2 | 13 | TRBV18 | NA | NA | TGTGCCAGCTCACCACCTTCGTACGGGGAGCTGTTTTTT | CASSPPSYGELFF
TRBJ2-3 | 15 | TRBV2 | NA | TRBD2 | TGTGCCCGCCCGGATAGCGGGGGGCCGACAGATACGCAGTATTTT | CARPDSGGPTDTQYF
TRBJ2-3 | 12 | TRBV10-1 | NA | NA | TGCGCCAGTAATTTCGAGGCAGATACGCAGTATTTT | CASNFEADTQYF
TRBJ2-7 | 13 | TRBV6-5 | NA | NA | TGTGCCAGCACTAAAAAAGGGGGAACCGAGCAGTACTTC | CASTKKGGTEQYF
TRBJ1-1 | 16 | TRBV7-9 | once | TRBD1 | TGTGCCAGCAGCGTACCACTCGGACAGGGGAACACTGAAGCTTTCTTT | CASSVPLGQGNTEAFF
TRBJ1-2 | 14 | TRBV7-3 | NA | TRBD1 | TGTGCCAGCAGCTTAACAGGGACAGGGGATGGCTACACCTTC | CASSLTGTGDGYTF
TRBJ2-7 | 12 | TRBV5-1 | few | NA | TGCGCCAGCAGCCCTAGCTCCTACGAGCAGTACTTC | CASSPSSYEQYF
TRBJ2-7 | 15 | TRBV19 | NA | NA | TGTGCCAGTAGCTTAACCGGTGGGAGTTATCACGAGCAGTACTTC | CASSLTGGSYHEQYF
TRBJ1-2 | 14 | TRBV6-2/TRBV6-3 | NA | NA | TGTGCCAGCAGTTACAGGCCTCGGGACTATGGCTACACCTTC | CASSYRPRDYGYTF
TRBJ2-7 | 14 | TRBV7-2 | NA | NA | TGTGCCAGCAACCAGGGGACCGGTTCCTACGAGCAGTACTTC | CASNQGTGSYEQYF
TRBJ1-2 | 11 | TRBV7-6 | NA | TRBD1 | TGTGCCAGCAGCTTGGGACAGCCGAAGATCTTC | CASSLGQPKIF
TRBJ1-2 | 15 | TRBV7-9 | NA | NA | TGTGCCAGCAGCTTCTTAGTACGGGAGGGCTATGGCTACACCTTC | CASSFLVREGYGYTF
TRBJ1-6 | 15 | TRBV6-2/TRBV6-3 | NA | NA | TGTGCCAGCAGTTACCTCCAGGGTGATCAAACACCCCTCCACTTT | CASSYLQGDQTPLHF
TRBJ1-1 | 16 | TRBV18 | few | NA | TGTGCCAGCTCACCAAGAGGACAGCTTATGAACACTGAAGCTTTCTTT | CASSPRGQLMNTEAFF
TRBJ2-7 | 15 | TRBV3-1/TRBV3-2 | NA | NA | TGTGCCAGCAGCCAGGGTAGGAACGGGGGAAACGAGCAGTACTTC | CASSQGRNGGNEQYF
TRBJ2-3 | 16 | TRBV18 | once | TRBD2 | TGTGCCAGCTCCCCCAGAGGAGCGGGGGGCACAGATACGCAGTATTTT | CASSPRGAGGTDTQYF
TRBJ2-5 | 14 | TRBV11-2 | NA | TRBD1 | TGTGCCAGCAGTCAGGGGGCGCTCGGGGAGACCCAGTACTTC | CASSQGALGETQYF
TRBJ2-7 | 17 | TRBV25-1 | NA | TRBD2 | TGTGCCAGCAGTCAACTAAGAGCAGCGGGAGAAGTCTACGAGCAGTACTTC | CASSQLRAAGEVYEQYF
TRBJ1-6 | 15 | TRBV5-1 | once | TRBD1 | TGCGCCAGCAGCTCAGAAGGACAGGGGGTCTCACCCCTCCACTTT | CASSSEGQGVSPLHF
TRBJ1-4 | 13 | TRBV27 | NA | TRBD1 | TGTGCCAGCAGTTTTCAGGGGGCGGAAAAACTGTTTTTT | CASSFQGAEKLFF
TRBJ1-1 | 19 | TRBV7-8 | NA | TRBD1 | TGTGCCAGCAGCCAATACCCCAGACAGGGAGGTGGAAAGAACACTGAAGCTTTCTTT | CASSQYPRQGGGKNTEAFF
TRBJ2-5 | 14 | TRBV7-2 | NA | TRBD2 | TGTGCCAGCAGCCCAGGACTAGCCCAAGAGACCCAGTACTTC | CASSPGLAQETQYF
TRBJ1-1 | 16 | TRBV14 | NA | NA | TGTGCCAGCAGCCACGAAGACACAGTTCCGAACACTGAAGCTTTCTTT | CASSHEDTVPNTEAFF